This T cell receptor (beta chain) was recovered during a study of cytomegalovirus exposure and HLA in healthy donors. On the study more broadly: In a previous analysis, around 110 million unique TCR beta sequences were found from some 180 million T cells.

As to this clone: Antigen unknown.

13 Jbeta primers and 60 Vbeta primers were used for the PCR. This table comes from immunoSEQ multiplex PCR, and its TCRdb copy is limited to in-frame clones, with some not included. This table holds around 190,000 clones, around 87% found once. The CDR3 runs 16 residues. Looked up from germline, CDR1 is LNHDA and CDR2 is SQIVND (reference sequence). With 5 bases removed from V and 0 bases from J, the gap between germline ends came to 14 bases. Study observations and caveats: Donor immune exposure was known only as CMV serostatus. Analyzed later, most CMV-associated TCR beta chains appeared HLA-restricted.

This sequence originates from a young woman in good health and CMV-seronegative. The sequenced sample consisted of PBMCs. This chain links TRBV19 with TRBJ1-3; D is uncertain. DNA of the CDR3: TGTGCCAGTAGTCCCCTTAGTGCGAGCTCTGGAAACACCATATATTTT. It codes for CASSPLSASSGNTIYF.